Sequencing of this T cell receptor (beta chain) was carried out in a study of blood T cell repertoires in COVID-19. In the study's own analysis: Estimation of nucleated cell counts relied on the amplification of reference gene primers. Assay: immunoSEQ multiplex PCR; the TCRdb copy retains only in-frame clones and omits some. Clone size and V and J calls were adopted from that table, with D and trimming inferred from the DNA. This sample has 15,000 to 25,000 clones, with more than 75% found just once. This CDR3 comprises 14 residues. Germline CDR1 reads SGHVS; CDR2 reads FQNEAQ. With 4 bases removed from V and 5 bases from J, the gap between germline ends came to 14 bases.

The sequence was obtained from a human donor with active COVID-19. The donor label of this sample is uncertain. The rearrangement links TRBV7-8 to TRBJ1-2; possibly TRBD1 for D (6 bases). Source material: peripheral blood. CDR3 residues: CASSSDSTQYGYTF. CDR3 coding DNA: TGTGCCAGCAGCTCGGACAGTACGCAATATGGCTACACCTTC.